The 8 T cell receptor beta chains in this list originate from one sample, sequenced in a study of Tregs in tolerant kidney transplant recipients. Sequencing was performed with immunoSEQ multiplex PCR; in TCRdb, only in-frame clones are kept and a portion is missing. The sample carries 15,000 to 20,000 clones, about 57% recorded once. Antigen specificity for these receptors is unknown. The sequencing sample was made of Tregs from blood cultured with allogeneic cells. Receptors were obtained from a human donor in good health.

The chain carries TRBV30 and TRBJ1-2; D might be TRBD1 (5 bases). The germline gives CDR1 GTSNPN, CDR2 SVGIG (reference sequence). With 4 bases removed from V and 13 bases from J, the gap between germline ends came to 19 bases. The CDR3 contains 12 residues. In DNA, the CDR3 is TGTGCCTGGAACCCTCCTCCGGGACGGATCACCTTC. This gives the protein CAWNPPPGRITF. The entire variable domain, with the rest obtained from reference TRBV30 and TRBJ1-2, is as follows: SQTIHQWPATLVQPVGSPLSLECTVEGTSNPNLYWYRQAAGRGLQLLFYSVGIGQISSEVPQNLSASRPQDRQFILSSKKLLLSDSGFYLCAWNPPPGRITFGSGTRLTVV.

V gene TRBV30 combines with J gene TRBJ2-5; D is unclear. Trimming stripped 2 bases from V and 5 bases from J, with 6 bases between. The V gene's germline CDR1 is GTSNPN and CDR2 SVGIG (reference sequence). The CDR3 spans 11 residues. CDR3 amino acids: CAWSLRETQYF. The CDR3 DNA is TGTGCCTGGAGTCTAAGGGAGACCCAGTACTTC.

The chain has TRBV5-4 and TRBJ2-2; D call uncertain. With 2 bases removed from V and 1 base from J, the gap between germline ends came to 6 bases. CDR1 SGHNT and CDR2 YYREEE come from the germline V gene (reference sequence). The CDR3 sequence is 14 residues long. The CDR3 region has the DNA TGTGCCAGCAGCTTTGGCGGGAACACCGGGGAGCTGTTTTTT. Amino acid sequence: CASSFGGNTGELFF.

V gene TRBV5-5 combines with J gene TRBJ1-3; D might be TRBD1 (5 bases). Trimming pared 3 bases from V and 3 bases from J, leaving 13 bases between. The CDR3 is 15 amino acids. Germline V gene lookup returns CDR1 SGHKS and CDR2 YYEKEE (reference sequence). The DNA of the CDR3 is TGTGCCAGCAGCTCGGGACCCACGAGTGGAAACACCATATATTTT. Its protein product is CASSSGPTSGNTIYF.

The rearrangement uses TRBV7-2 and TRBJ1-1, with unresolved D. Trimming took 4 bases from V and 5 from J, leaving 11 bases between them. In germline, CDR1 is SGHTA, CDR2 FQGNSA. The CDR3 loop spans 13 amino acids. The CDR3 protein is CASSSRPRTEAFF. The CDR3 nucleotides read TGTGCCAGCAGCTCGCGGCCGAGGACTGAAGCTTTCTTT.

This clone has just a few counts. This sequence joins TRBV19 and TRBJ2-7, with 7 bases matching TRBD2. The CDR3 is 13 residues long. Trimming took 8 bases from V and 2 from J; bases not matched to a gene: 6. CDR1 is LNHDA and CDR2 is SQIVND in the germline V gene (reference sequence). CDR3 sequence (DNA): TGTGCCAGTGCGGGCGGGAGAACCTACGAGCAGTACTTC. Translated, it gives CASAGGRTYEQYF.

Only a few counts were recorded for this clone. The chain carries TRBV7-9 and TRBJ1-1; a weak D match, TRBD1 (5 bases). The V end lost 3 bases, the J end lost 4 bases, and 15 bases lay between the germline ends. This CDR3 is built from 15 residues. CDR1 SEHNR and CDR2 FQNEAQ come from the germline V gene (reference sequence). CDR3 sequence: CASSFSGRVPTEAFF. The CDR3 bases are TGTGCCAGCAGCTTCTCGGGCAGGGTGCCCACTGAAGCTTTCTTT.

The gene calls are TRBV5-1 and TRBJ1-1; the D gene is possibly TRBD1 (6 bases). CDR1 is SGHRS, CDR2 YFSETQ, per germline. Trimming took 5 bases from V and 1 from J, leaving 18 bases between them. This CDR3 has 16 amino acids. The CDR3 DNA reads TGCGCCAGCAGTCCCGACCTCAACAGGGAGAACACTGAAGCTTTCTTT. Protein product: CASSPDLNRENTEAFF.